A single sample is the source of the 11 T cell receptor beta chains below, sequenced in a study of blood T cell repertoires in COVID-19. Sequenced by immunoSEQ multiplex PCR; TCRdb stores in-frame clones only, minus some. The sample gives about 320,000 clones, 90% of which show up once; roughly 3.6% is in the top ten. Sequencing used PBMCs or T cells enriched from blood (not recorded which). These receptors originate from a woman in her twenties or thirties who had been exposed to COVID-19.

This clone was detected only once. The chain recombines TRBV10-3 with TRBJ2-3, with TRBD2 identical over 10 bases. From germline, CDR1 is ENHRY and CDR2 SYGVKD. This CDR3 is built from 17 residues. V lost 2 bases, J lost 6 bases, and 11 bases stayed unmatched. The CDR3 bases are TGTGCCATCAGTGAGCCCGCTGGGCTAGCGGGGGAGGATACGCAGTATTTT. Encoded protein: CAISEPAGLAGEDTQYF.

In DNA form, the CDR3 reads TGCAGTGCTACTCACCCTCCGCGGGCTTTCTTT. This sequence encodes CSATHPPRAFF. The chain links TRBV20-1 to TRBJ1-1; D not certain. V lost 4 bases and J lost 11, with 14 bases in between. Germline-derived CDR1 and CDR2 are DFQATT and SNEGSKA (reference sequence). CDR3 length: 11 residues.

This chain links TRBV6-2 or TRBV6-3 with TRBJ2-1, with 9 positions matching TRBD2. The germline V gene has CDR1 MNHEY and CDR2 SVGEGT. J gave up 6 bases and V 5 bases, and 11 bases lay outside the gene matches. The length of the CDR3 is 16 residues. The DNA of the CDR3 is TGTGCCAGCAGTCACTACCAGCGGGGGGACCGCAATGAGCAGTTCTTC. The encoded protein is CASSHYQRGDRNEQFF.

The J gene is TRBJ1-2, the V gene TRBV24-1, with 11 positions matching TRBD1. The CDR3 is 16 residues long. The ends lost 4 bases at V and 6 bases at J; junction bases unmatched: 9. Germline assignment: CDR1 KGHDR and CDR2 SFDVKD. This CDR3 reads CATSDPGTGGMNGYTF. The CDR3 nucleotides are TGTGCCACCAGTGACCCCGGGACAGGGGGAATGAATGGCTACACCTTC.

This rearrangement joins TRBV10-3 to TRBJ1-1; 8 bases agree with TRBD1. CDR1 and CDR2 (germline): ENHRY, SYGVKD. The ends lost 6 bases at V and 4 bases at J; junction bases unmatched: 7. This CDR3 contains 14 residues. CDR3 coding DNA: TGTGCCATCAGCCATGGGACAGGAGGCACTGAAGCTTTCTTT. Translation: CAISHGTGGTEAFF.

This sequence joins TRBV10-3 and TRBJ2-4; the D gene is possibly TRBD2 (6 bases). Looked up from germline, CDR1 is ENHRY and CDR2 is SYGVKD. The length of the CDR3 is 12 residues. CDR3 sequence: CEGRSWRAIQYF. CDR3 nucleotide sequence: TGTGAGGGGAGGTCTTGGCGAGCCATTCAGTACTTC.

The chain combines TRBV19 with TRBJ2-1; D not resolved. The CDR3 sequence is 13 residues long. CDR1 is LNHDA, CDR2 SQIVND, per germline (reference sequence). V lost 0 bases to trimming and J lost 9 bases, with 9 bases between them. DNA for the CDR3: TGTGCCAGTAGTATAGATCTAGAACTTGAGCAGTTCTTC. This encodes CASSIDLELEQFF. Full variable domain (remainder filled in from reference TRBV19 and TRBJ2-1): DGGITQSPKYLFRKEGQNVTLSCEQNLNHDAMYWYRQDPGQGLRLIYYSQIVNDFQKGDIAEGYSVSREKKESFPLTVTSAQKNPTAFYLCASSIDLELEQFFGPGTRLTVL.

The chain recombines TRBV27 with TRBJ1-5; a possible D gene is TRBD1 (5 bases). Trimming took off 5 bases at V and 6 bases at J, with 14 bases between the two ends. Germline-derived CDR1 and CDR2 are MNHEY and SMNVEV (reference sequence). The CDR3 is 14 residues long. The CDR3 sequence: CASSPGGVVQPQHF. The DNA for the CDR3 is TGTGCCAGCAGTCCCGGGGGAGTCGTTCAGCCCCAGCATTTT.

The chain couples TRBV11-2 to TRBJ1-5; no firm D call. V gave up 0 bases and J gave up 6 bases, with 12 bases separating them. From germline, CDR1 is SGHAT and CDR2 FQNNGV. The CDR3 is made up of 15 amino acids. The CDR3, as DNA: TGTGCCAGCAGCTTAGACCGGGCAGGACTTCAGCCCCAGCATTTT. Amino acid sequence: CASSLDRAGLQPQHF.

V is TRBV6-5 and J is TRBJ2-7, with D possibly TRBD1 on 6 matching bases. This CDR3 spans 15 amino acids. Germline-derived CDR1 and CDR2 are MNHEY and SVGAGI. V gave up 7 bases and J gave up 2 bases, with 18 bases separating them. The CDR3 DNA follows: TGTGCCAGCACCCTGACAGGTATATCTCCCTACGAGCAGTACTTC. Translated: CASTLTGISPYEQYF.

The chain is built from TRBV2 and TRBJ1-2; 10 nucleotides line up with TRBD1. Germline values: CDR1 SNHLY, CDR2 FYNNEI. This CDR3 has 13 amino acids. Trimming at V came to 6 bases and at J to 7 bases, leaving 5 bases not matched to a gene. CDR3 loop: CASRVDRGPGYTF. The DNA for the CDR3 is TGTGCCAGCAGGGTAGACAGGGGGCCTGGCTACACCTTC.